This T cell receptor beta chain was profiled in a study of T cells in lung cancer brain metastases. V was clipped by 5 bases and J by 5 bases, with 12 bases between them. CDR3 length: 13 amino acids. Germline V gene data show CDR1 as MNHEY and CDR2 as SVGAGI. Sequencing used immunoSEQ multiplex PCR; TCRdb keeps in-frame clones, though not all of them. The sample lists roughly 5,000 clones; 65% to 85% were seen once. The genes are TRBV6-5 and TRBJ2-5; D tentatively reads TRBD1 or TRBD2 (5 bases each). Material for sequencing was tumor tissue from the primary lung tumor. This TCR was recovered from a woman aged 45-65 years with non-small cell lung cancer. The CDR3 region has the DNA TGTGCCAGCAGTATACCCGGGACGGAGACCCAGTACTTC. This gives the protein CASSIPGTETQYF.